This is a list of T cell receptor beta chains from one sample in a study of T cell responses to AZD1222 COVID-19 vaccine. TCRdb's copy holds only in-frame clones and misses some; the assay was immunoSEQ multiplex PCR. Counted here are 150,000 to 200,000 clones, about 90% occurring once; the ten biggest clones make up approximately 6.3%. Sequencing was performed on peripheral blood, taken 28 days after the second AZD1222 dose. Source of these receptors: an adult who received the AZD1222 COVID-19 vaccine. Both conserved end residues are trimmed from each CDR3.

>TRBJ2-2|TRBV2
ASNEGDGELF
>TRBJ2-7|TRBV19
ASSRGVLSGGSYEQY
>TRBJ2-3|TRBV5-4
ASSLDTGRTDTQY
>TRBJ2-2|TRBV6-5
ASRPATGELF
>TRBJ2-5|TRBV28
ASSSPAQETQY
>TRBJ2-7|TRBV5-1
ASSLRRESTYEQY
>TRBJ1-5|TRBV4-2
ASSQEMGFGSNQPQH
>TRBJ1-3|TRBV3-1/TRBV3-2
ASSTQGPGNTIY
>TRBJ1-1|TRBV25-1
ASSESGRAEAF
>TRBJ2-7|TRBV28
ASSFLADPPDEQY
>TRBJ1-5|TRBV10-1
ASSDPNQPQH
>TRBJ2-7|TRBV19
ASRAAGGPYEQY
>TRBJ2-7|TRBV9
ASSVDGRSYEQY
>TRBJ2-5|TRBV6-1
ASSERPGSWETQY
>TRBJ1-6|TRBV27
ASSRRMGPDNSPLH
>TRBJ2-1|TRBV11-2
ASSRLTGQGYNEQF
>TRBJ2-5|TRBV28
ASSLYQQDGGQETQY
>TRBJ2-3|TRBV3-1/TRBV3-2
ASSQEVGRGLAQY
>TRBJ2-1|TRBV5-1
ASSFRPFAGQSVYNEQF
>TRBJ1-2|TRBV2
ASSEASPLNYGYT
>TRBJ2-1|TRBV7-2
ASSLVGTTNEQF
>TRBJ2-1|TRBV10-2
ASRAGVEQF
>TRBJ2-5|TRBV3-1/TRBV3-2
ASSQATFSPNQY
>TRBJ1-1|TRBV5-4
ASSLAATAAEAF
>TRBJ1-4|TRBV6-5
ASSYGRTFNEKLF
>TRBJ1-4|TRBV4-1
ASSQVPRGLEKLF
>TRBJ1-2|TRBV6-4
ASSDSSRGGGYT
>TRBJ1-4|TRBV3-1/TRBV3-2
ASSQGSHEKLF
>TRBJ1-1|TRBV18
ASSPGQGGTEAF
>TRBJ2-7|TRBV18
ASSPPPYGEQY
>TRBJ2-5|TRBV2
ASSVSGGQETQY
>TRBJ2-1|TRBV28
ASRLGQSHEQF
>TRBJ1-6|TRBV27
ASRSSESRSPLH
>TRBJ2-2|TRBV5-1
ASRGTSGGGGELF
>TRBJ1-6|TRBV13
ASSPKLTGRFYNSPLH
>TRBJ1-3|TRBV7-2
ASSLQSPALAGNTIY
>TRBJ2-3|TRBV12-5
ASAPGGASTDTQY
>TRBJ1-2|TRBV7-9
ASSLEFGTEVGYT
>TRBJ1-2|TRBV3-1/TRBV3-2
ASSQDRKGYT
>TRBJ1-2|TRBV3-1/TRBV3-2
ASSQEGVYGYT
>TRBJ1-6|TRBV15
ATSRVRYRTLTGVPNSPLH
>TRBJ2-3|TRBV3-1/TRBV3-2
ASSQDPRSDTQY
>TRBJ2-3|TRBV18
ASSPLPGGTDTQY
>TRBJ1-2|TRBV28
ASSTRGLANYGYT
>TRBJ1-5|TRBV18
ASSPRRDQPQH
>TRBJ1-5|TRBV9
ASSTQGGHQPQH
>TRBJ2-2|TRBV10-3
AISERDSGTANTGELF
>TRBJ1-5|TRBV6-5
ASSRGSGNQPQH
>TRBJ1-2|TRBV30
AWSVDLPSRVT
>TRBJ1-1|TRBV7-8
ASSRATGGNRVNTEAF
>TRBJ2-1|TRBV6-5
ASSYSGTSGNNEQF
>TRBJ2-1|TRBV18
ASSPTSGEYNEQF
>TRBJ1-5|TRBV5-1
ASSLGGDQPQH
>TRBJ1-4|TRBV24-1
ATSETAGDRGRAVVGGTNEKLF
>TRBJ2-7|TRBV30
AWSVGQYYEQY
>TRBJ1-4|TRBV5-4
ASSNRAADEKLF
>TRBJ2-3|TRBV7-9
ASSFLHSDTQY